The 10 T cell receptor beta chains listed next were all sequenced from one sample in a study of blood T cell repertoires in COVID-19. This table comes from immunoSEQ multiplex PCR, and its TCRdb copy is limited to in-frame clones, with some not included. The table records roughly 200,000 clones, roughly nine tenths of them present only once. The sequenced material came from peripheral blood. All receptors come from a woman aged 18 to 35 who had recovered from COVID-19.

This clone appeared a single time. The chain combines TRBV11-2 with TRBJ2-1; TRBD2 is a possible D gene (6 bases). Germline CDR1 reads SGHAT; CDR2 reads FQNNGV. The CDR3 length is 16 residues. Trimming left V 5 bases short and J 5 bases short, with 19 bases between. The CDR3 spells CASSTHGTQRDNEQFF. The CDR3 DNA reads TGTGCCAGCAGCACCCACGGGACTCAGCGGGACAATGAGCAGTTCTTC. Using reference TRBV11-2 and TRBJ2-1 for the parts outside the CDR3, the full variable domain is EAGVAQSPRYKIIEKRQSVAFWCNPISGHATLYWYQQILGQGPKLLIQFQNNGVVDDSQLPKDRFSAERLKGVDSTLKIQPAKLEDSAVYLCASSTHGTQRDNEQFFGPGTRLTVL.

V and J are TRBV7-9 and TRBJ1-1; tentatively, D is TRBD1 (6 bases). CDR3 length equals 16 residues. Germline CDR1 is SEHNR and CDR2 is FQNEAQ (reference sequence). V dropped 2 bases and J dropped 1 base, with 14 bases sitting between them. CDR3 protein: CASSLFAPGQNTEAFF. The CDR3 region has the DNA TGTGCCAGCAGCTTATTTGCCCCGGGACAGAACACTGAAGCTTTCTTT.

The DNA of the CDR3 is TGTGCCAGCAGCTCTAGAAATGCCGACTACGAGCAGTACTTC. Its translation: CASSSRNADYEQYF. The gene calls are TRBV7-2 and TRBJ2-7; unclear D gene. The CDR3 consists of 14 residues. Germline CDR1 reads SGHTA; CDR2 reads FQGNSA. The V end lost 4 bases, the J end lost 3 bases, and 13 bases lay between the germline ends. Together with reference TRBV7-2 and TRBJ2-7, the CDR3 gives the full variable domain: GAGVSQSPSNKVTEKGKDVELRCDPISGHTALYWYRQSLGQGLEFLIYFQGNSAPDKSGLPSDRFSAERTGGSVSTLTIQRTQQEDSAVYLCASSSRNADYEQYFGPGTRLTVT.

This clone occurred once. V is TRBV5-6 and J is TRBJ1-5; 12 bases align to TRBD1. CDR1 is SGHDT and CDR2 is YYEEEE in the germline V gene. The V and J ends lost 4 bases and 4 bases, in that order; junction bases with no gene match: 6. This CDR3 is built from 16 residues. CDR3 nucleotide sequence: TGTGCCAGCAGCAACCGGGACAGGGGGCCGAATCAGCCCCAGCATTTT. Encoded protein: CASSNRDRGPNQPQHF.

This chain uses TRBV3-1 (or the pseudogene TRBV3-2) with TRBJ2-7; possibly TRBD2 for D (6 bases). Looked up from germline, CDR1 is LGHDT and CDR2 is YNNKEL (reference sequence). The CDR3 consists of 17 residues. The V gene lost 0 bases and the J gene lost 0 bases, with 15 bases spanning the gap. CDR3 sequence reads: CASSQDAGIPSSYEQYF. Here the CDR3 DNA reads TGTGCCAGCAGCCAAGATGCGGGAATCCCAAGCTCCTACGAGCAGTACTTC.

The chain is built from TRBV24-1 and TRBJ1-2, with a weak D call TRBD1 (5 bases). V was pared by 7 bases and J by 2 bases, with 16 bases between. CDR3 length: 15 amino acids. Per germline, CDR1 KGHDR and CDR2 SFDVKD. CDR3 DNA sequence: TGTGCCACCAGCCTGGGGGGGGGATCAAACTATGGCTACACCTTC. This codes for CATSLGGGSNYGYTF.

CDR3 coding DNA: TGCGCCAGCAGCCGGACAGGGGGCAATCAGCCCCAGCATTTT. Translated, it gives CASSRTGGNQPQHF. The chain links TRBV4-1 to TRBJ1-5; 9 nucleotides agree with TRBD1. V lost 4 bases and J lost 2; bases outside the gene matches: 0. CDR1 MGHRA and CDR2 YSYEKL come from the germline V gene. The CDR3 has 14 amino acids.

This chain joins TRBV7-3 and TRBJ2-5, with a weak D call TRBD2 (5 bases). The CDR3 is made up of 12 amino acids. The germline V gene has CDR1 SGHTA and CDR2 FQGTGA. Trimming left V 2 bases short and J 5 bases short, with 6 bases between. The CDR3 loop reads CASSLSGETQYF. Written as DNA, the CDR3 is TGTGCCAGCAGCTTATCGGGGGAGACCCAGTACTTC.

V gene TRBV19 combines with J gene TRBJ2-5, with TRBD1 as a possible D gene (6 bases). CDR1 LNHDA and CDR2 SQIVND come from the germline V gene (reference sequence). This CDR3 comprises 14 residues. Trimming removed 1 base at V and 2 bases at J, with 8 bases between. The CDR3: CASSIGDTQETQYF. Written as DNA, the CDR3 is TGTGCCAGTAGTATAGGGGACACACAAGAGACCCAGTACTTC.

This rearrangement joins TRBV7-3 to TRBJ2-7; weak D call: TRBD2 (5 bases). The CDR3 extends over 13 amino acids. Trimming shortened V by 10 bases and J by 1 base, and 14 bases separated the two germline ends. The germline gives CDR1 SGHTA, CDR2 FQGTGA. The CDR3 loop is CATSPSGSYEQYF. CDR3 nucleotides: TGTGCCACTAGTCCCTCGGGGTCCTACGAGCAGTACTTC.